The following is a T cell receptor beta chain sequence with its context. These data come from a study of control samples from healthy donors and cancer patients. This CDR3 contains 16 residues. The V gene end was trimmed by 2 bases and the J gene end by 3 bases; junction bases not matched to a gene: 4. Per germline, CDR1 MNHEY and CDR2 SVGAGI. Sequencing used immunoSEQ multiplex PCR; TCRdb keeps in-frame clones, though not all of them. The data hold roughly 170,000 clones, with roughly 93% observed a single time. The source material was blood. The origin of this receptor is a woman aged 55-69 years in good health. The chain joins TRBV6-5 to TRBJ2-1; 10 positions agree with TRBD2. The DNA of the CDR3 is TGTGCCAGCAGTTACGGTAGCGGGGGGCTCTACAATGAGCAGTTCTTC. As protein: CASSYGSGGLYNEQFF.